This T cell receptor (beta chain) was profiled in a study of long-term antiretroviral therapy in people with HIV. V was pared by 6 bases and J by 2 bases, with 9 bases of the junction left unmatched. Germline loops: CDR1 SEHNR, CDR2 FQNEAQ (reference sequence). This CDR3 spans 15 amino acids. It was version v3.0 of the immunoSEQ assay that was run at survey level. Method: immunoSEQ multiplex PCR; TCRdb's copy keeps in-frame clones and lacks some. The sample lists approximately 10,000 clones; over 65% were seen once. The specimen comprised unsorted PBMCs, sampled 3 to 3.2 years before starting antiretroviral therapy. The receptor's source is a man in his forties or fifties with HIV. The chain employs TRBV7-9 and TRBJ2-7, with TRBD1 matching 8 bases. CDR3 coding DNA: TGTGCCAGCAGACCCGGACAGGGCCCTACCTACGAGCAGTACTTC. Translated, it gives CASRPGQGPTYEQYF.